These 28 T cell receptor beta chains share one sample of origin, sequenced in a study of blood T cell repertoires in COVID-19. Libraries were prepared by immunoSEQ multiplex PCR; TCRdb keeps only in-frame clonotypes and omits some of them. The data hold hundreds of thousands of clones, with 86% observed a single time. The sample comprised PBMCs or T cells enriched from blood (not recorded which). The receptors come from a woman between 45 and 65 years old who had recovered from COVID-19.

This clone was seen a few times. The gene calls are TRBV2 and TRBJ1-2; TRBD1 matches at 7 bases. J gave up 4 bases and V 7 bases, and 3 bases lay outside the gene matches. The CDR3 sequence is 12 residues long. CDR1 SNHLY and CDR2 FYNNEI come from the germline V gene. CDR3 amino acids: CASTRDSYGYTF. CDR3 nucleotide sequence: TGTGCCAGCACACGGGACAGCTATGGCTACACCTTC.

The CDR3 DNA reads TGTGCCAGCGGAGCTGCGAGGACCCAGTACTTC. This translates into CASGAARTQYF. The J gene is TRBJ2-5, the V gene TRBV28; D is unclear. The CDR3 spans 11 residues. The V end was cut by 8 bases, the J end by 7 bases, with 11 bases between. CDR1 is MDHEN and CDR2 is SYDVKM in the germline V gene.

This rearrangement joins TRBV7-2 to TRBJ1-5; 10 bases are shared with TRBD1. After removal of 6 bases from V and 6 bases from J, the junction contained 5 bases not matched to a gene. The CDR3 covers 14 residues. CDR1 and CDR2 from the germline V gene are SGHTA and FQGNSA. The CDR3 DNA reads TGTGCCAGCAGGCCTGGACAGGGGGGTCAGCCCCAGCATTTT. It translates to CASRPGQGGQPQHF.

The rearrangement links TRBV19 to TRBJ2-7, with unresolved D. CDR1 is LNHDA and CDR2 is SQIVND in the germline V gene (reference sequence). Trimming took 4 bases from V and 4 from J, leaving 14 bases between them. The CDR3 has 14 residues. DNA for the CDR3: TGTGCCAGTAGTAGCCGGGTTTGGATTTACGAGCAGTACTTC. Translation: CASSSRVWIYEQYF.

The chain recombines TRBV29-1 with TRBJ2-3, with 7 bases fitting TRBD2. The junction had 2 bases not matched to a gene; V was cut back by 7 bases and J by 4 bases. The length of the CDR3 is 11 residues. Germline V CDR1 and CDR2: SQVTM, ANQGSEA. CDR3 loop: CSDAGADTQYF. The CDR3 nucleotides are TGCAGCGATGCGGGGGCAGATACGCAGTATTTT.

The chain links TRBV9 to TRBJ1-6, with D maybe TRBD1 (5 bases). Trimming shortened V by 3 bases and J by 3 bases, and 16 bases separated the two germline ends. The V gene's germline CDR1 is SGDLS and CDR2 YYNGEE. The CDR3 is 17 residues long. In DNA form, the CDR3 reads TGTGCCAGCAGCGAGAGGTCAGGGTCTTACTATAATTCACCCCTCCACTTT. This gives the protein CASSERSGSYYNSPLHF.

This chain joins TRBV11-3 and TRBJ2-7; 14 nucleotides align to TRBD2. Unmatched junction bases numbered 3, after V lost 5 bases and J lost 3 bases. There are 15 residues in the CDR3. From germline, CDR1 is SGHNT and CDR2 YENEEA. In nucleotides, the CDR3 is TGTGCCAGCAGCCGGACTAGCGGGGGGTACTACGAGCAGTACTTC. This translates into CASSRTSGGYYEQYF.

V and J are TRBV13 and TRBJ1-5, with unresolved D. Per the germline V gene, CDR1 is PRHDT and CDR2 is FYEKMQ (reference sequence). The V end was cut by 5 bases, the J end by 3 bases, with 8 bases between. The CDR3 has 13 amino acids. The CDR3 here is CASSTAPNQPQHF. In DNA form, the CDR3 reads TGTGCCAGCAGCACTGCACCCAATCAGCCCCAGCATTTT.

For the CDR3, the DNA is TGTGCCAGCAGCCCCGACCAGCGGGGAGCCCTCCACTTT. Protein product: CASSPDQRGALHF. The chain has TRBV7-3 and TRBJ1-6; D is ambiguous. With 5 bases removed from V and 14 bases from J, the gap between germline ends came to 16 bases. Per germline, CDR1 SGHTA and CDR2 FQGTGA. The length of the CDR3 is 13 residues.

The chain couples TRBV27 to TRBJ2-1, with 10 bases aligning to TRBD2. CDR1 is MNHEY and CDR2 is SMNVEV in the germline V gene (reference sequence). The CDR3 extends over 15 amino acids. V trimming: 2 bases; J trimming: 8 bases; junction bases outside the gene matches: 6. CDR3 sequence reads: CASSLLPSGSDEQFF. As DNA, the CDR3 is TGTGCCAGCAGTTTACTCCCTAGCGGGAGTGATGAGCAGTTCTTC.

The chain combines TRBV28 with TRBJ1-1; 8 nucleotides line up with TRBD1. This CDR3 is 11 amino acids long. The V gene end was trimmed by 10 bases and the J gene end by 11 bases; junction bases not matched to a gene: 9. Germline V gene sequence: CDR1 MDHEN, CDR2 SYDVKM. The CDR3 nucleotides read TGTGCCATCGGACAGGGATGGGCCGCTTTCTTT. It translates to CAIGQGWAAFF.

This chain connects TRBV6-4 to TRBJ1-2; weak D call: TRBD1 (6 bases). Germline-derived CDR1 and CDR2 are MRHNA and SNTAGT. Trimming shortened V by 10 bases and J by 3 bases, and 18 bases separated the two germline ends. CDR3 length equals 14 residues. DNA for the CDR3: TGTGCCACCAGGGCCCAACAGGGAGACTATGGCTACACCTTC. It codes for CATRAQQGDYGYTF.

The chain links TRBV5-1 to TRBJ2-3; D not resolved. The CDR3 runs 14 residues. Trimming removed 0 bases at V and 2 bases at J, with 7 bases between. CDR1 is SGHRS, CDR2 YFSETQ, per germline. Written as DNA, the CDR3 is TGCGCCAGCAGCTTGGACAGCCACACAGATACGCAGTATTTT. Translated: CASSLDSHTDTQYF.

This rearrangement joins TRBV5-1 to TRBJ1-1; 9 nucleotides align to TRBD1. CDR3 size: 15 residues. Germline CDR1 SGHRS, CDR2 YFSETQ. The junction had 5 bases not matched to a gene; V was cut back by 4 bases and J by 1 base. The CDR3 DNA is TGCGCCAGCAGCCCGCGGGACAGGGCGAACACTGAAGCTTTCTTT. It translates to CASSPRDRANTEAFF. The full variable domain, in which reference TRBV5-1 and TRBJ1-1 provide the parts outside the CDR3, is KAGVTQTPRYLIKTRGQQVTLSCSPISGHRSVSWYQQTPGQGLQFLFEYFSETQRNKGNFPGRFSGRQFSNSRSEMNVSTLELGDSALYLCASSPRDRANTEAFFGQGTRLTVV.

The chain employs TRBV5-1 and TRBJ2-5; D possibly corresponds to TRBD1 (6 bases). V shed 4 bases and J shed 3 bases, with 13 bases lying between them. In germline, CDR1 is SGHRS, CDR2 YFSETQ. CDR3 length: 14 residues. CDR3: CASSPNGQKETQYF. In DNA, the CDR3 is TGCGCCAGCAGCCCTAACGGACAGAAAGAGACCCAGTACTTC.

J is TRBJ2-7 and V is TRBV5-4; TRBD2 matches 9 bases. In germline, CDR1 is SGHNT, CDR2 YYREEE (reference sequence). Trimming took 6 bases from V and 5 from J; bases not matched to a gene: 12. The CDR3 spans 15 residues. In DNA form, the CDR3 reads TGTGCCAGCACCTACGCGGGCGGGAGGGCCAACGAGCAGTACTTC. As protein: CASTYAGGRANEQYF.

The chain carries TRBV5-6 and TRBJ1-6, with D uncertain. V was pared by 1 base and J by 3 bases, with 5 bases between. The CDR3 totals 14 residues. The V gene's germline CDR1 is SGHDT and CDR2 YYEEEE. In DNA, the CDR3 is TGTGCCAGCAGCTTGCCAGTCTATAATTCACCCCTCCACTTT. Protein product: CASSLPVYNSPLHF.

The chain carries TRBV7-3 and TRBJ2-1; 10 bases are a match to TRBD2. Trimming took 0 bases from V and 6 from J; bases not matched to a gene: 2. This CDR3 spans 15 amino acids. CDR1 and CDR2 (germline): SGHTA, FQGTGA. CDR3 loop: CASSLTGLASNEQFF. The CDR3 coding sequence is TGTGCCAGCAGCTTAACGGGACTAGCGTCCAATGAGCAGTTCTTC.

This chain uses TRBV9 with TRBJ2-3; no clear D. V lost 1 base to trimming and J lost 1 base, with 10 bases between them. The CDR3 is made up of 15 amino acids. The germline V gene has CDR1 SGDLS and CDR2 YYNGEE. The CDR3 DNA reads as TGTGCCAGCAGCGTAATGAACACCCGCACAGATACGCAGTATTTT. Residues: CASSVMNTRTDTQYF. The complete variable domain, with remaining parts taken from reference TRBV9 and TRBJ2-3, reads DSGVTQTPKHLITATGQRVTLRCSPRSGDLSVYWYQQSLDQGLQFLIQYYNGEERAKGNILERFSAQQFPDLHSELNLSSLELGDSALYFCASSVMNTRTDTQYFGPGTRLTVL.

This chain connects TRBV3-1 (or the pseudogene TRBV3-2) to TRBJ1-3, with D maybe TRBD1 (6 bases). Germline CDR1 reads LGHDT; CDR2 reads YNNKEL (reference sequence). The CDR3 spans 19 residues. Trimming pared 3 bases from V and 0 bases from J, leaving 21 bases between. The CDR3: CASSQLPRATGLSGNTIYF. CDR3 DNA sequence: TGTGCCAGCAGCCAGCTACCTCGGGCAACAGGGCTCTCTGGAAACACCATATATTTT.

The table lists this clone with a count of one. The chain has TRBV30 and TRBJ1-4; TRBD1 agrees at 10 bases. This CDR3 comprises 14 residues. CDR1 and CDR2 (germline): GTSNPN, SVGIG (reference sequence). The junction had 3 bases not matched to a gene; V was cut back by 0 bases and J by 8 bases. In nucleotides, the CDR3 is TGTGCCTGGAGTGTGGGGACAGGGGTAGAAAAACTGTTTTTT. Its protein is CAWSVGTGVEKLFF.

The genes are TRBV7-2 and TRBJ2-7; 11 nucleotides agree with TRBD2. J lost 2 bases, V lost 3 bases, and 9 bases had no gene match. The CDR3 spans 17 residues. Germline CDR1 and CDR2: SGHTA and FQGNSA. The CDR3 spells CASSFGLAGGWAYEQYF. CDR3 coding DNA: TGTGCCAGCAGCTTTGGGCTAGCGGGAGGCTGGGCCTACGAGCAGTACTTC.

The chain recombines TRBV4-3 with TRBJ2-1; the D is unclear. There are 16 residues in the CDR3. Germline-derived CDR1 and CDR2 are LGHNA and YSLEER. The ends were cut back, 0 bases at V and 0 bases at J, with 9 bases in the middle. The CDR3 coding sequence is TGCGCCAGCAGCCAAGATCGCGCGAGCTCCTACAATGAGCAGTTCTTC. Encoded protein: CASSQDRASSYNEQFF.

The rearrangement uses TRBV18 and TRBJ1-1; the match to TRBD1 covers 10 bases. The V segment lost 3 bases and the J segment 5 bases; nucleotides outside the gene matches: 9. Germline V gives CDR1 KGHSH, CDR2 LQKENI. This CDR3 is built from 16 residues. In DNA, the CDR3 is TGTGCCAGCTCACCCGTGGGACAGGGGTCCGAAACTGAAGCTTTCTTT. It yields the protein CASSPVGQGSETEAFF.

J is TRBJ1-3 and V is TRBV19; 7 bases map to TRBD1. This CDR3 is 15 amino acids long. Germline V gene sequence: CDR1 LNHDA, CDR2 SQIVND (reference sequence). Losses at the gene ends were 9 bases for V and 3 bases for J; bases not matched to a gene: 11. In DNA, the CDR3 is TGTGCCAGCCGCCTTCAGGGGGGAGGTGGAAACACCATATATTTT. Translation gives CASRLQGGGGNTIYF.

This rearrangement joins TRBV6-4 to TRBJ2-4; D is perhaps TRBD2 (7 bases). V was clipped by 5 bases and J by 8 bases, with 16 bases between them. Germline V gene lookup returns CDR1 MRHNA and CDR2 SNTAGT. CDR3 length: 14 residues. The CDR3 DNA reads TGTGCCAGCAGTCTAGGGGGGGACGGGGACATTCAGTACTTC. Translation gives CASSLGGDGDIQYF.

This clone was recorded once. The gene calls are TRBV18 and TRBJ1-2, with TRBD1 matching over 10 bases. The CDR3 contains 15 residues. With V trimmed by 6 bases and J by 5 bases, 9 bases remained unmatched. Germline lookup yields CDR1 KGHSH and CDR2 LQKENI. This CDR3 reads CASSPGTGADYGYTF. CDR3 nucleotide sequence: TGTGCCAGCTCCCCCGGGACAGGGGCCGATTATGGCTACACCTTC.

This sequence joins TRBV6-4 and TRBJ2-2; 11 nucleotides match TRBD2. The CDR3 totals 14 residues. Germline values: CDR1 MRHNA, CDR2 SNTAGT. Trimming at V came to 6 bases and at J to 5 bases, leaving 2 bases not matched to a gene. DNA of the CDR3: TGTGCCAGCAGCTGGACTAGCGGGACCGGGGAGCTGTTTTTT. This codes for CASSWTSGTGELFF.